Listed here are 22 T cell receptor beta chains from one sample, sequenced in a study of shared clonotypes between healthy human individuals. Assay: immunoSEQ multiplex PCR; the TCRdb copy retains only in-frame clones and omits some. The data contain under 2,000,000 clones, roughly 95% of them singletons. Terminally differentiated effector memory CD45RA+ cells were excluded by CCR7 positive selection of CD45RO-negative cells. The sample consisted of naive CD8+ T cells sorted from blood. These receptor sequences come from a man between 18 and 29 years old in good health.

The chain employs TRBV27 and TRBJ2-5, with TRBD2 matching over 8 bases. The V segment lost 5 bases and the J segment 2 bases; nucleotides outside the gene matches: 13. The CDR3 sequence is 17 residues long. Germline values: CDR1 MNHEY, CDR2 SMNVEV (reference sequence). The CDR3 bases are TGTGCCAGCAGTGCCCGACTAGCGCGGGGAATTCAAGAGACCCAGTACTTC. It codes for CASSARLARGIQETQYF.

Regarding this clone: The sample contains more than one DNA sequence encoding this CDR3. The V and J genes are TRBV9 and TRBJ2-7, with TRBD2 as a possible D gene (6 bases). CDR1 is SGDLS and CDR2 is YYNGEE in the germline V gene. Deletions cut 2 bases from V and 2 bases from J, with 8 bases between. This CDR3 has 13 amino acids. The CDR3 spells CASSVGGTYEQYF. The CDR3 DNA is TGTGCCAGCAGCGTCGGGGGAACCTACGAGCAGTACTTC.

This chain joins TRBV7-6 and TRBJ1-2; D unresolved. The CDR3 length is 14 residues. The V end lost 1 base, the J end lost 1 base, and 7 bases lay between the germline ends. Germline assignment: CDR1 SGHVS and CDR2 FNYEAQ. Written as DNA, the CDR3 is TGTGCCAGCAGCTTAGGGGGAATTAACTATGGCTACACCTTC. This translates into CASSLGGINYGYTF.

This sequence joins TRBV30 and TRBJ2-7; the D call may be TRBD1 or TRBD2 (5 bases each). The V gene lost 5 bases and the J gene lost 2 bases, with 13 bases spanning the gap. Germline values: CDR1 GTSNPN, CDR2 SVGIG (reference sequence). This CDR3 spans 13 amino acids. CDR3 nucleotides: TGTGCCTGGGAGGGACCCTCGCCCTACGAGCAGTACTTC. It is translated as CAWEGPSPYEQYF.

Notes on this clone: This may stem from a read error, because a much larger clone lies one nucleotide away. The rearrangement joins TRBV5-8 to TRBJ2-5; D is uncertain. CDR3 size: 11 residues. V was pared by 0 bases and J by 5 bases, with 2 bases between. The germline gives CDR1 SGHTS, CDR2 YDEGEE. The CDR3 sequence: CASSLAETQYF. CDR3 in DNA: TGTGCCAGCAGCTTGGCGGAGACCCAGTACTTC.

The chain uses TRBV10-3 and TRBJ2-1, with a tentative D call TRBD1 (5 bases). Trimming left V 10 bases short and J 4 bases short, with 17 bases between. The germline V gene encodes CDR1 ENHRY and CDR2 SYGVKD. The CDR3 covers 14 residues. The chain's CDR3 is CATVSQGAYNEQFF. CDR3 DNA: TGTGCCACCGTTTCGCAAGGGGCTTACAATGAGCAGTTCTTC.

This clone was detected only once. The gene calls are TRBV28 and TRBJ2-1; TRBD2 aligns across 9 bases. The CDR3 runs to 14 residues. Germline V CDR1 and CDR2: MDHEN, SYDVKM. V trimming: 6 bases; J trimming: 4 bases; junction bases outside the gene matches: 4. The CDR3 here is CASRLRGGYNEQFF. The CDR3 DNA sequence: TGTGCCAGCAGGCTGCGGGGGGGATACAATGAGCAGTTCTTC. The whole variable domain, remainder taken from reference TRBV28 and TRBJ2-1, is DVKVTQSSRYLVKRTGEKVFLECVQDMDHENMFWYRQDPGLGLRLIYFSYDVKMKEKGDIPEGYSVSREKKERFSLILESASTNQTSMYLCASRLRGGYNEQFFGPGTRLTVL.

The V and J genes are TRBV27 and TRBJ2-7; 8 bases agree with TRBD2. Germline lookup yields CDR1 MNHEY and CDR2 SMNVEV (reference sequence). This CDR3 is built from 16 residues. Trimming took 2 bases from V and 4 from J; bases not matched to a gene: 10. The CDR3 is CASSLQTTSGFYEQYF. The CDR3 DNA reads TGTGCCAGCAGTTTACAGACTACTAGCGGATTTTACGAGCAGTACTTC.

The chain couples TRBV25-1 to TRBJ1-4; 8 positions agree with TRBD1. The CDR3 is 14 amino acids. V gave up 8 bases and J gave up 7 bases; unmatched junction bases: 9. The germline V gene encodes CDR1 MGHDK and CDR2 SYGVNS. CDR3 region: CASGGQGLIEKLFF. The CDR3 bases are TGTGCCAGCGGCGGACAGGGTCTGATTGAAAAACTGTTTTTT.

The rearrangement links TRBV6-6 to TRBJ2-7, with 9 bases matching TRBD1. J was trimmed by 5 bases and V by 8 bases; bases with no gene match: 10. The CDR3 has 14 residues. Germline V gene lookup returns CDR1 MNHNY and CDR2 SVGAGI (reference sequence). CDR3 in DNA: TGTGCCAGCTGCTGGACAGGGGAAGGGAACGAGCAGTACTTC. It translates to CASCWTGEGNEQYF.

This clone was recorded only once. The limits of the CDR3 on the DNA are not certain, so only TCRdb's listed CDR3 is given. This chain links TRBV21-1 with TRBJ1-3. TRBV21-1 is listed as a pseudogene. The CDR3 region is 15 residues in length, termini included. The CDR3 loop is CASSIQVGAGNTIYF.

The chain is built from TRBV2 and TRBJ1-2, with D possibly TRBD1 on 6 matching bases. V gave up 1 base and J gave up 7 bases, with 13 bases separating them. This CDR3 is 14 amino acids long. Germline loops: CDR1 SNHLY, CDR2 FYNNEI. The CDR3 loop is CASSEGYRAGGYTF. As DNA, the CDR3 is TGTGCCAGCAGTGAAGGGTACAGGGCGGGTGGCTACACCTTC.

The V call is TRBV20-1, the J call TRBJ2-1, with a weak D call TRBD2 (7 bases). Germline V lookup: CDR1 DFQATT, CDR2 SNEGSKA (reference sequence). With 8 bases removed from V and 9 bases from J, the gap between germline ends came to 14 bases. The CDR3 is 11 residues long. The CDR3 sequence: CSQGRELEQFF. CDR3 in DNA: TGCAGTCAGGGGCGGGAGCTTGAGCAGTTCTTC.

This sequence joins TRBV5-4 and TRBJ2-7; 7 bases match TRBD2. V was clipped by 2 bases and J by 6 bases; unmatched bases: 5. The CDR3 length is 13 residues. The germline CDR1 and CDR2 sequences are SGHNT and YYREEE (reference sequence). The CDR3 nucleotides are TGTGCCAGCAGCTTATCCTCGGGAGGCGAGCAGTACTTC. It specifies CASSLSSGGEQYF. Full variable domain (rest looked up from reference TRBV5-4 and TRBJ2-7): ETGVTQSPTHLIKTRGQQVTLRCSSQSGHNTVSWYQQALGQGPQFIFQYYREEENGRGNFPPRFSGLQFPNYSSELNVNALELDDSALYLCASSLSSGGEQYFGPGTRLTVT.

This chain uses TRBV4-3 with TRBJ2-5; D may be TRBD2 (5 bases). CDR3 length: 15 residues. Germline V CDR1 and CDR2: LGHNA, YSLEER. Deletions cut 5 bases from V and 3 bases from J, with 16 bases between. This chain's CDR3 is CASSEGASSKETQYF. CDR3 bases: TGCGCCAGCAGCGAGGGAGCTAGCAGCAAAGAGACCCAGTACTTC.

The V and J genes are TRBV7-2 and TRBJ1-2; 7 bases align to TRBD1. CDR1 and CDR2 (germline): SGHTA, FQGNSA. The CDR3 is 16 amino acids. With 2 bases clipped from V and 5 bases from J, the junction kept 11 bases outside the gene matches. The CDR3 protein is CASSLTVQGEEYGYTF. As DNA, the CDR3 is TGTGCCAGCAGCTTAACTGTCCAGGGGGAGGAGTATGGCTACACCTTC.

This chain connects TRBV28 to TRBJ2-4, with 7 bases lining up with TRBD1. The CDR3 covers 16 residues. Germline CDR1 and CDR2: MDHEN and SYDVKM. V was clipped by 3 bases and J by 0 bases; unmatched bases: 5. The CDR3, as DNA: TGTGCCAGCAGTTTTACAGGGGAACTAGCCAAAAACATTCAGTACTTC. Amino acids: CASSFTGELAKNIQYF.

The chain joins TRBV28 to TRBJ2-5, with 8 bases lining up with TRBD1. V lost 3 bases and J lost 4; bases outside the gene matches: 4. The CDR3 spans 14 residues. Germline CDR1 MDHEN, CDR2 SYDVKM. CDR3 bases: TGTGCCAGCAGTTTCTCGGGACAGGCAGAGACCCAGTACTTC. Translated, it gives CASSFSGQAETQYF.

The genes are TRBV6-5 and TRBJ2-1; D may be TRBD2 (5 bases). Germline CDR1 reads MNHEY; CDR2 reads SVGAGI. V dropped 2 bases and J dropped 10 bases, with 9 bases sitting between them. CDR3 length: 12 residues. DNA for the CDR3: TGTGCCAGCAGTTACGAGACGGGAGAGCAGTTCTTC. Residues: CASSYETGEQFF.

The chain employs TRBV6-6 and TRBJ1-2; D perhaps matches TRBD1 (6 bases). Germline V gives CDR1 MNHNY, CDR2 SVGAGI (reference sequence). The length of the CDR3 is 15 residues. V gave up 0 bases and J gave up 3 bases, with 11 bases separating them. The CDR3 region is CASSYSLTGYYGYTF. The CDR3 DNA reads as TGTGCCAGCAGTTACTCTTTAACAGGGTACTATGGCTACACCTTC.

This rearrangement joins TRBV6-6 to TRBJ1-2, with D unclear. This CDR3 has 14 residues. V lost 0 bases to trimming and J lost 3 bases, with 8 bases between them. In germline, CDR1 is MNHNY, CDR2 SVGAGI (reference sequence). The CDR3 reads CASSYSANHYGYTF. In DNA form, the CDR3 reads TGTGCCAGCAGTTACTCTGCCAATCACTATGGCTACACCTTC.

The chain joins TRBV25-1 to TRBJ1-5; TRBD1 is a possible D gene (6 bases). With 1 base removed from V and 7 bases from J, the gap between germline ends came to 11 bases. CDR1 is MGHDK, CDR2 SYGVNS, per germline. This CDR3 contains 14 residues. The CDR3 sequence is CASSESEGEQPQHF. The DNA of the CDR3 is TGTGCCAGCAGTGAATCGGAGGGGGAACAGCCCCAGCATTTT. The full variable domain, its missing parts supplied by reference TRBV25-1 and TRBJ1-5, is EADIYQTPRYLVIGTGKKITLECSQTMGHDKMYWYQQDPGMELHLIHYSYGVNSTEKGDLSSESTVSRIRTEHFPLTLESARPSHTSQYLCASSESEGEQPQHFGDGTRLSIL.